The sequence of this T cell receptor beta chain was determined in a study of T-cell reconstitution after alpha-beta-depleted transplantation in children. Unique molecular identifiers tagged the TCRbeta library. One entry per CDR3 protein, called by TCRdb with MiXCR from the PCR reads. The sample yields roughly 570,000 distinct CDR3 sequences, 25% to 30% seen once. Details on this clonotype: Antigen specificity is unknown.

Study observations and caveats: Hyperexpanded clones declined; after one year, newly produced T cells mostly supplied diversity.

The length of the CDR3 is 16 residues. Germline V CDR1 and CDR2: MNHEY, SMNVEV (reference sequence). V was cut by 4 bases and J by 0 bases, with 13 bases left in between. The rearrangement links TRBV27 to TRBJ2-1, with D perhaps matching TRBD2 (6 bases). The clonotype comes from a boy under two years old with Wiskott-Aldrich syndrome, due to receive a stem cell transplant. Sequencing was performed on PBMCs, taken before TCRalphabeta/CD19-depleted stem cell transplant. The CDR3 coding sequence is TGTGCCAGCAGTTCACGCGGGAAGAGCTCCTACAATGAGCAGTTCTTC. It is translated as CASSSRGKSSYNEQFF.